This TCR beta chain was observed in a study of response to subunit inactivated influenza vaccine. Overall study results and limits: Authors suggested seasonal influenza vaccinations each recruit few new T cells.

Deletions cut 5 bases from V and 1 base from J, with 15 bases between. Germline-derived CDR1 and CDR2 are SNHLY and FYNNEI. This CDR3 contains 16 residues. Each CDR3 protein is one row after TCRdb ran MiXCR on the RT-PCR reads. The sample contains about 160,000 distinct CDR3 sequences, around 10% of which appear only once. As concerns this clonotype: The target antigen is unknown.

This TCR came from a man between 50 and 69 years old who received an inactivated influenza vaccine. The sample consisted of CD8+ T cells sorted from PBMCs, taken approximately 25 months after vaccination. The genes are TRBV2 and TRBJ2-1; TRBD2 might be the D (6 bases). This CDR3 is CASSNRERSSYNEQFF. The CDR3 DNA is TGTGCCAGCAGTAACCGGGAGAGAAGTTCCTACAATGAGCAGTTCTTC.